This T cell receptor (beta chain) was sequenced in a study of blood T cell repertoires in COVID-19. Study overall: The United States, Italy and Spain provided the acute and convalescent COVID-19 samples.

The CDR3 is 14 residues long. In germline, CDR1 is LGHNT, CDR2 FRNRAP. The ends were cut back, 6 bases at V and 4 bases at J, with 13 bases in the middle. TCRdb's table, derived via immunoSEQ multiplex PCR, lists solely in-frame clones and lacks some. The sample gives 130,000 or so clones, approximately 86% of which show up once; around 8.5% is in the top ten. This clonotype was sampled from an older woman with acute or convalescent COVID-19. This chain uses TRBV12-5 with TRBJ1-5; D unresolved. The specimen was peripheral blood. As DNA, the CDR3 is TGTGCTAGTGGCCCAGAGGGCCTTAATCAGCCCCAGCATTTT. Residues: CASGPEGLNQPQHF.